This T cell receptor beta chain was retrieved from a study of CD8+ T cells in alopecia areata. Sequencing used cDNA as its template, made by extracting RNA and reverse transcribing it. Sequencing was performed with immunoSEQ multiplex PCR; in TCRdb, only in-frame clones are kept and a portion is missing. The sample holds approximately 3,100 clones, around 80% seen once. Germline CDR1 is SEHNR and CDR2 is FQNEAQ (reference sequence). This CDR3 region has 12 residues. Trimming cost V 5 bases and J 7 bases, with 12 bases left between them. Treatment given: oral pan-JAK inhibitor, 5-10 mg twice daily. Punch biopsies of lesional scalp, plus peripheral blood, were taken from alopecia areata patients.

The V call is TRBV7-9, the J call TRBJ2-7, with D perhaps matching TRBD1 (6 bases). The sample here was skin, taken at week 24, from a patient treated with tofacitinib. The TCR comes from a human donor with alopecia areata. This CDR3 reads CASSEQTGEQYF. In nucleotides, the CDR3 is TGTGCCAGCAGCGAGCAAACAGGGGAGCAGTACTTC.